These 10 T cell receptor beta chains share one sample of origin, sequenced in a study of beta chain features in type 1 diabetes. Findings and limits, study-wide: Within each of all four CD4+ subsets, Type 1 diabetes patients had TCRB CDR3s that were moderately but significantly shorter.

These receptors have no identified antigens. Expressed TCRB transcripts were sequenced, since all the RNA that had been isolated was reverse transcribed. This table comes from immunoSEQ multiplex PCR, and its TCRdb copy is limited to in-frame clones, with some not included. This sample yields about 340,000 clones, of which roughly 14% are seen a single time; 0.013% to 0.015% belongs to the top ten. The sequenced sample was naive CD4+ T cells from blood. Receptors originate from a woman aged 18-29 years with type 1 diabetes.

The V call is TRBV28, the J call TRBJ1-1; 9 bases agree with TRBD1. J lost 1 base, V lost 6 bases, and 9 bases had no gene match. This CDR3 comprises 16 residues. Germline V gives CDR1 MDHEN, CDR2 SYDVKM. CDR3 loop: CASRTGTGFRNTEAFF. The CDR3 DNA reads as TGTGCCAGCAGGACCGGGACAGGGTTTCGGAACACTGAAGCTTTCTTT.

The chain joins TRBV30 to TRBJ1-4; D gene unclear. Germline CDR1 GTSNPN, CDR2 SVGIG (reference sequence). This CDR3 is 13 amino acids long. Trimming shortened V by 0 bases and J by 2 bases, and 4 bases separated the two germline ends. For the CDR3, the DNA is TGTGCCTGGAGTGTACAGACTAATGAAAAACTGTTTTTT. This gives the protein CAWSVQTNEKLFF.

This clone has more than one count but fewer than ten. J is TRBJ1-4 and V is TRBV5-6; possible D gene TRBD1, 6 bases. This CDR3 is 14 amino acids long. Germline CDR1 and CDR2: SGHDT and YYEEEE. The germline V and J ends were trimmed by 2 bases and 5 bases, with 10 bases remaining between them. CDR3 sequence reads: CASSFRDTNEKLFF. DNA of the CDR3: TGTGCCAGCAGCTTTCGGGACACAAATGAAAAACTGTTTTTT. Looking up the rest from reference TRBV5-6 and TRBJ1-4 gives the full variable domain: DAGVTQSPTHLIKTRGQQVTLRCSPKSGHDTVSWYQQALGQGPQFIFQYYEEEERQRGNFPDRFSGHQFPNYSSELNVNALLLGDSALYLCASSFRDTNEKLFFGSGTQLSVL.

The table lists this clone with a few counts. The chain joins TRBV19 to TRBJ2-7, with a possible D match to TRBD1 (5 bases). Germline V gene data show CDR1 as LNHDA and CDR2 as SQIVND (reference sequence). The CDR3 sequence is 14 residues long. V was clipped by 5 bases and J by 3 bases, with 14 bases between them. The CDR3 here is CASSSTFDSYEQYF. CDR3 DNA sequence: TGTGCCAGTAGTTCGACGTTCGACAGCTACGAGCAGTACTTC.

The V call is TRBV6-6, the J call TRBJ1-1; 11 positions agree with TRBD1. This CDR3 spans 15 amino acids. CDR1 MNHNY and CDR2 SVGAGI come from the germline V gene (reference sequence). V trimming: 5 bases; J trimming: 4 bases; junction bases outside the gene matches: 6. CDR3 coding DNA: TGTGCCAGCAGTCCCGGGACAGGGGGTAGCACTGAAGCTTTCTTT. Residues: CASSPGTGGSTEAFF.

This clone has just a few counts. This chain uses TRBV6-6 with TRBJ2-1; 15 nucleotides agree with TRBD2. The V and J ends lost 6 bases and 9 bases, in that order; junction bases with no gene match: 9. The CDR3 has 16 amino acids. Germline V gives CDR1 MNHNY, CDR2 SVGAGI (reference sequence). CDR3 in DNA: TGTGCCAGCAGCCCCGGACTAGCGGGAGGGCCGGGTGAGCAGTTCTTC. It yields the protein CASSPGLAGGPGEQFF.

This chain connects TRBV7-2 to TRBJ1-1, with 8 bases identical to TRBD1. The CDR3 covers 15 residues. Germline lookup yields CDR1 SGHTA and CDR2 FQGNSA. V lost 1 base to trimming and J lost 4 bases; unmatched junction nucleotides: 5. The CDR3 nucleotides are TGTGCCAGCAGCTTAGTGTGGACAGGGACCACTGAAGCTTTCTTT. Its protein is CASSLVWTGTTEAFF.

This clone was seen a few times. The chain uses TRBV7-2 and TRBJ2-7; 7 bases map to TRBD1. Germline V gives CDR1 SGHTA, CDR2 FQGNSA. The trim removed 3 bases at V and 5 bases at J, leaving 10 bases unmatched. This CDR3 contains 15 residues. The CDR3 reads CASSFNGQAHDEQYV. The CDR3, as DNA: TGTGCCAGCAGCTTTAATGGACAGGCACACGACGAGCAGTACGTC.

The chain uses TRBV5-1 and TRBJ1-5; the D gene is possibly TRBD1 (6 bases). Per germline, CDR1 SGHRS and CDR2 YFSETQ. Trimming took 4 bases from V and 1 from J, leaving 12 bases between them. This CDR3 contains 15 residues. Here the CDR3 reads CASSKQTGSNQPQHF. The CDR3 nucleotides are TGCGCCAGCAGCAAACAGACAGGAAGCAATCAGCCCCAGCATTTT. The full variable domain, in which reference TRBV5-1 and TRBJ1-5 provide the parts outside the CDR3, is KAGVTQTPRYLIKTRGQQVTLSCSPISGHRSVSWYQQTPGQGLQFLFEYFSETQRNKGNFPGRFSGRQFSNSRSEMNVSTLELGDSALYLCASSKQTGSNQPQHFGDGTRLSIL.

The chain joins TRBV6-1 to TRBJ1-5, with D possibly matching TRBD1 (5 bases). The CDR3 length is 15 residues. The ends were cut back, 2 bases at V and 10 bases at J, with 18 bases in the middle. Germline CDR1 and CDR2: MNHNS and SASEGT. As DNA, the CDR3 is TGTGCCAGCAGTGAACGGTTTCAGGGCAAGGGTCCCCAGCATTTT. It yields the protein CASSERFQGKGPQHF.